Listed here are 18 T cell receptor beta chains from one sample, sequenced in a study of cytomegalovirus exposure and HLA in healthy donors. Use of 60 Vbeta and 13 Jbeta primers characterized the PCR. Measured with immunoSEQ multiplex PCR; TCRdb has only the in-frame clones, and not every one. The sample consists of fewer than 200,000 clones, around 68% of them appearing once. The sample consisted of PBMCs. Receptors originate from a man over 45 in good health and CMV-seronegative.

The CDR3 DNA sequence: TGTGCCAGCAGCGACCCGGGGAGGGAGACCCAGTACTTC. It translates to CASSDPGRETQYF. The chain combines TRBV9 with TRBJ2-5, with D tentatively TRBD2 (6 bases). V dropped 3 bases and J dropped 5 bases, with 11 bases sitting between them. The germline V gene encodes CDR1 SGDLS and CDR2 YYNGEE. The CDR3 consists of 13 residues. Full variable domain (remainder filled in from reference TRBV9 and TRBJ2-5): DSGVTQTPKHLITATGQRVTLRCSPRSGDLSVYWYQQSLDQGLQFLIQYYNGEERAKGNILERFSAQQFPDLHSELNLSSLELGDSALYFCASSDPGRETQYFGPGTRLLVL.

The chain employs TRBV11-1 and TRBJ1-1; weak D call: TRBD1 (5 bases). CDR3 length: 15 residues. Trimming took 0 bases from V and 7 from J, leaving 15 bases between them. The V gene's germline CDR1 is SGHAT and CDR2 FQDESV (reference sequence). For the CDR3, the DNA is TGTGCCAGCAGCTTAGCTCCTTCTTATCAGGGTGAAGCTTTCTTT. This gives the protein CASSLAPSYQGEAFF.

The genes are TRBV4-1 and TRBJ1-4, with 8 bases identical to TRBD1. The CDR3 covers 17 residues. CDR1 and CDR2 from the germline V gene are MGHRA and YSYEKL. J gave up 4 bases and V 1 base, and 8 bases lay outside the gene matches. CDR3 sequence: CASSQGQGFSRNEKLFF. CDR3 nucleotides: TGCGCCAGCAGCCAAGGACAGGGGTTCAGTCGTAATGAAAAACTGTTTTTT.

This sequence joins TRBV5-1 and TRBJ1-1; no reliable D call. Germline assignment: CDR1 SGHRS and CDR2 YFSETQ. Trimming removed 0 bases at V and 0 bases at J, with 12 bases between. This CDR3 is built from 16 residues. CDR3 DNA: TGCGCCAGCAGCTTGGTCGTAAGTACGGTGAACACTGAAGCTTTCTTT. As protein: CASSLVVSTVNTEAFF.

The V gene is TRBV7-2, the J gene TRBJ2-7; tentatively, D is TRBD1 (5 bases). CDR3 length: 13 residues. CDR1 is SGHTA and CDR2 is FQGNSA in the germline V gene. The V and J ends lost 2 bases and 10 bases respectively, with 15 bases between them. CDR3 residues: CASSLLGQSFQYF. The CDR3, as DNA: TGTGCCAGCAGCTTACTCGGACAAAGTTTTCAGTACTTC.

This clone was recorded once. V is TRBV5-4 and J is TRBJ1-6; a weak D match, TRBD1 (5 bases). The CDR3 is made up of 15 amino acids. The V and J ends lost 4 bases and 5 bases respectively, with 13 bases between them. CDR1 SGHNT and CDR2 YYREEE come from the germline V gene (reference sequence). The CDR3 nucleotides are TGTGCCAGCAGCCTGGAGGGGCGGAATAATTCACCCCTCCACTTT. Protein product: CASSLEGRNNSPLHF.

V is TRBV6-6 and J is TRBJ1-6; TRBD1 matches 12 bases. The CDR3 loop spans 14 amino acids. Germline V CDR1 and CDR2: MNHNY, SVGAGI (reference sequence). V shed 5 bases and J 7 bases; nucleotides not matched to a gene: 0. CDR3: CASSGTGGNSPLHF. CDR3 bases: TGTGCCAGCAGTGGGACAGGGGGCAATTCACCCCTCCACTTT.

The chain couples TRBV7-3 to TRBJ2-5; D perhaps matches TRBD2 (6 bases). The J call may be in error: the DNA end matches TRBJ2-7 better. The CDR3 has 14 amino acids. Germline V gene lookup returns CDR1 SGHTA and CDR2 FQGTGA. The DNA of the CDR3 is TGTGCCAGCAGCTTACAAGCGGGCACCTACGAGCAGTACTTC. This codes for CASSLQAGTYEQYF.

The rearrangement uses TRBV9 and TRBJ1-3, with D tentatively TRBD1 (6 bases). Germline CDR1 is SGDLS and CDR2 is YYNGEE. Trimming removed 3 bases from V and 0 bases from J, with 10 bases in between. The CDR3 runs 15 residues. In DNA form, the CDR3 reads TGTGCCAGCAGCGCGCGACAGGACTCTGGAAACACCATATATTTT. The encoded protein is CASSARQDSGNTIYF. The entire variable domain, with the rest obtained from reference TRBV9 and TRBJ1-3, is as follows: DSGVTQTPKHLITATGQRVTLRCSPRSGDLSVYWYQQSLDQGLQFLIQYYNGEERAKGNILERFSAQQFPDLHSELNLSSLELGDSALYFCASSARQDSGNTIYFGEGSWLTVV.

This clone appeared a few times. The chain uses TRBV19 and TRBJ2-1, with 8 bases aligning to TRBD1. The germline V gene encodes CDR1 LNHDA and CDR2 SQIVND (reference sequence). V was pared by 5 bases and J by 9 bases, with 6 bases of the junction left unmatched. The CDR3 length is 13 residues. For the CDR3, the DNA is TGTGCCAGTAGTCAGGGGGCGGGTATTGAGCAGTTCTTC. Its protein is CASSQGAGIEQFF. Drawing the rest from reference TRBV19 and TRBJ2-1, the complete variable domain is DGGITQSPKYLFRKEGQNVTLSCEQNLNHDAMYWYRQDPGQGLRLIYYSQIVNDFQKGDIAEGYSVSREKKESFPLTVTSAQKNPTAFYLCASSQGAGIEQFFGPGTRLTVL.

The chain uses TRBV7-7 and TRBJ2-3; 8 nucleotides match TRBD1. The trim removed 5 bases at V and 2 bases at J, leaving 3 bases unmatched. This CDR3 is 14 amino acids long. Germline loops: CDR1 SSHAT, CDR2 FNYEAQ (reference sequence). The CDR3 coding sequence is TGTGCCAGCAGCCGGGACAGGAACACAGATACGCAGTATTTT. This translates into CASSRDRNTDTQYF. Full variable domain (remainder filled in from reference TRBV7-7 and TRBJ2-3): GAGVSQSPRYKVTKRGQDVTLRCDPISSHATLYWYQQALGQGPEFLTYFNYEAQPDKSGLPSDRFSAERPEGSISTLTIQRTEQRDSAMYRCASSRDRNTDTQYFGPGTRLTVL.

This clone was seen ten or more times. The rearrangement links TRBV5-1 to TRBJ1-3, with 9 bases identical to TRBD1. The CDR3 totals 17 residues. Per germline, CDR1 SGHRS and CDR2 YFSETQ. J was trimmed by 3 bases and V by 0 bases; bases with no gene match: 7. CDR3 loop: CASSLGGQGLGGNTIYF. CDR3 DNA: TGCGCCAGCAGCTTGGGAGGACAGGGGCTAGGTGGAAACACCATATATTTT.

This clone has only a few counts. The chain uses TRBV7-9 and TRBJ1-2; 9 bases align to TRBD1. V lost 2 bases to trimming and J lost 4 bases; unmatched junction nucleotides: 8. The germline V gene encodes CDR1 SEHNR and CDR2 FQNEAQ (reference sequence). This CDR3 has 16 residues. The CDR3 reads CASSLIGTGNPYGYTF. As DNA, the CDR3 is TGTGCCAGCAGCTTAATAGGGACAGGGAACCCCTATGGCTACACCTTC.

This clone was detected a few times. The J gene is TRBJ1-5, the V gene TRBV27; 7 bases fit TRBD1. This CDR3 comprises 15 residues. V lost 3 bases and J lost 2; bases outside the gene matches: 4. The V gene's germline CDR1 is MNHEY and CDR2 SMNVEV (reference sequence). The CDR3 sequence is CASSFEGAGNQPQHF. The CDR3, as DNA: TGTGCCAGCAGTTTTGAGGGGGCGGGCAATCAGCCCCAGCATTTT.

Only one count was recorded for this clone. The gene calls are TRBV7-2 and TRBJ1-5, with 9 bases fitting TRBD1. Per the germline V gene, CDR1 is SGHTA and CDR2 is FQGNSA. J was trimmed by 4 bases and V by 1 base; bases with no gene match: 8. This CDR3 has 17 amino acids. The CDR3 protein is CASSLVWRGTGNQPQHF. The DNA of the CDR3 is TGTGCCAGCAGCTTAGTCTGGAGAGGGACAGGGAATCAGCCCCAGCATTTT.

This chain joins TRBV2 and TRBJ1-6, with 7 bases lining up with TRBD1. The CDR3 sequence is 15 residues long. V lost 9 bases and J lost 0; bases outside the gene matches: 5. Germline CDR1 SNHLY, CDR2 FYNNEI. CDR3 nucleotides: TGTGCCAGGACAGGGACGAGCTCCTATAATTCACCCCTCCACTTT. Translation gives CARTGTSSYNSPLHF.

This rearrangement joins TRBV4-3 to TRBJ1-2, with D perhaps matching TRBD1 (6 bases). Germline V gives CDR1 LGHNA, CDR2 YSLEER. V lost 0 bases to trimming and J lost 1 base, with 9 bases between them. The CDR3 has 15 residues. CDR3 bases: TGCGCCAGCAGCCAAGATTTGGACAGTAACTATGGCTACACCTTC. It translates to CASSQDLDSNYGYTF.

The V call is TRBV6-1, the J call TRBJ2-7; the match to TRBD1 covers 9 bases. CDR1 and CDR2 from the germline V gene are MNHNS and SASEGT. Unmatched junction bases numbered 4, after V lost 5 bases and J lost 2 bases. This CDR3 contains 14 residues. The CDR3 sequence is CASSTRQGAYEQYF. CDR3 bases: TGTGCCAGCAGTACCCGACAGGGGGCCTACGAGCAGTACTTC.